This T cell receptor (beta chain) was identified in a study of post-analysis software for immune sequencing data. About the study: Relapsing-remitting, secondary progressive and progressive-relapsing forms of multiple sclerosis all featured among disease courses. Study conclusions and caveats: Among several TRBV segments more frequent in patients than controls were TRBV5-6, TRBV5-1 and TRBV20-1. Normalized Chao1 diversity was significantly reduced in patients versus controls.

Prepared TCR beta cDNA libraries contained unique molecular identifiers. TCRdb called the PCR reads again in MiXCR, with one record for every CDR3 protein. Here the sample spans some 260,000 distinct CDR3 sequences, 36% being singletons. Comment on this clonotype: What it binds is not known.

The CDR3 extends over 14 amino acids. The V gene's germline CDR1 is DFQATT and CDR2 SNEGSKA (reference sequence). V was pared by 0 bases and J by 0 bases, with 8 bases between. This receptor was obtained from a girl aged 5 to 17 with multiple sclerosis. V usage is TRBV20-1 and J usage is TRBJ1-1; D is unclear. The sequenced sample was blood. The CDR3 bases are TGCAGTGCTAGAGAACCCTTCCTGAACACTGAAGCTTTCTTT. Its protein product is CSAREPFLNTEAFF.